The text below deals with one T cell receptor (beta chain). The data were taken from a study of blood T cell repertoires in COVID-19. The protocol was immunoSEQ multiplex PCR, while the TCRdb copy is restricted to in-frame clones and leaves out a portion. The table shows some 330,000 clones, with approximately 87% occurring only once. V gave up 0 bases and J gave up 4 bases, with 7 bases separating them. The CDR3 length is 13 residues. Germline assignment: CDR1 GTSNPN and CDR2 SVGIG (reference sequence). Participants, about 18 to 90 years old, spanned 24 US areas. Cohort allocation depended upon clinical history that participants reported.

This chain joins TRBV30 and TRBJ1-5; D unresolved. The sequence came from a man in his forties in a cohort exposed to, infected with or recovered from COVID-19 (not recorded which). The specimen was PBMCs or T cells enriched from blood (not recorded which). CDR3 region: CAWSVRVNQPQHF. For the CDR3, the DNA is TGTGCCTGGAGTGTACGGGTTAATCAGCCCCAGCATTTT. Full variable domain (outside the CDR3, taken from reference TRBV30 and TRBJ1-5): SQTIHQWPATLVQPVGSPLSLECTVEGTSNPNLYWYRQAAGRGLQLLFYSVGIGQISSEVPQNLSASRPQDRQFILSSKKLLLSDSGFYLCAWSVRVNQPQHFGDGTRLSIL.